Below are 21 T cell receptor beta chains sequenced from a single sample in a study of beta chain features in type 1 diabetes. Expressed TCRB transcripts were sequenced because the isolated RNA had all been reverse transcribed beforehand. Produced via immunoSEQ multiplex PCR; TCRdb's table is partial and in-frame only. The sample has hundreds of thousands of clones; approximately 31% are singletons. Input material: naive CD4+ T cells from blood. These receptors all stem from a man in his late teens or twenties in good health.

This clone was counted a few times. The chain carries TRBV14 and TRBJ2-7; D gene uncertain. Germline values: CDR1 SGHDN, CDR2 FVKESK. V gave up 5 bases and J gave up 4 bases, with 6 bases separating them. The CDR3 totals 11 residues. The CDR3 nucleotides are TGTGCCAGCAGCTCCGAATACGAGCAGTACTTC. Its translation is CASSSEYEQYF.

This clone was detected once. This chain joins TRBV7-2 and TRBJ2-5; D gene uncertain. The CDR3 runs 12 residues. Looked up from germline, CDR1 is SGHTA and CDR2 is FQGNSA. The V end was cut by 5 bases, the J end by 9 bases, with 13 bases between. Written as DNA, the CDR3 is TGTGCCAGCAGCCAACCGCGAGTCCCCCAGTACTTC. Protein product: CASSQPRVPQYF.

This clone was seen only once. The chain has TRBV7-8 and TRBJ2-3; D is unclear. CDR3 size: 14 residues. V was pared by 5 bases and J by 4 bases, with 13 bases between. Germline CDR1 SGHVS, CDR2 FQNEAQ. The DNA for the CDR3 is TGTGCCAGCAGCCAAGGTTACCCGCCAGATACGCAGTATTTT. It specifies CASSQGYPPDTQYF.

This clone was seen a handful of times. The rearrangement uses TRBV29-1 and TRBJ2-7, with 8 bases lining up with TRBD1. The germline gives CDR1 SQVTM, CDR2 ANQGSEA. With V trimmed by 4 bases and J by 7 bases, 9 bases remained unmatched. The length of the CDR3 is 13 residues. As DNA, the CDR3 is TGCAGCGTTGTGGGGACAGGCAATGTGGAGCAGTACTTC. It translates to CSVVGTGNVEQYF.

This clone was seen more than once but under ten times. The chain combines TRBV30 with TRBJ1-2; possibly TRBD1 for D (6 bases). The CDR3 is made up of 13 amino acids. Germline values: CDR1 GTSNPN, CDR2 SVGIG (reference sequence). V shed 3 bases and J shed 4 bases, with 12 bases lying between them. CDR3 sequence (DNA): TGTGCCTGGAGCGCGGGACAAGCCTATGGCTACACCTTC. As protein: CAWSAGQAYGYTF.

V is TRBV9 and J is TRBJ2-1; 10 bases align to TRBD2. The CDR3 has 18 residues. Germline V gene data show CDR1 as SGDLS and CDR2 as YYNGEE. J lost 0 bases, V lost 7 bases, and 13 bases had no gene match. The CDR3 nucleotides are TGTGCCAGCGGAAAGGAGCGGGAGGGATTCAGCTCCTACAATGAGCAGTTCTTC. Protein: CASGKEREGFSSYNEQFF.

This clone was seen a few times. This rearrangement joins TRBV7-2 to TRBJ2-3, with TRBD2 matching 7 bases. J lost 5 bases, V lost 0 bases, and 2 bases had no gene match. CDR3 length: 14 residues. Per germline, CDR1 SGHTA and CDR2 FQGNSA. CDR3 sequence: CASSLARELDTQYF. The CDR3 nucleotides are TGTGCCAGCAGCTTAGCGCGGGAGCTAGATACGCAGTATTTT.

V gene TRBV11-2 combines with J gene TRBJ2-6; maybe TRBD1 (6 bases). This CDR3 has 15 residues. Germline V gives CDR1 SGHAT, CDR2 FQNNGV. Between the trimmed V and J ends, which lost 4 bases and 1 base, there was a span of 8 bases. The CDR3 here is CASSSGQSGANVLTF. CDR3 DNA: TGTGCCAGCAGCTCTGGACAGTCTGGGGCCAACGTCCTGACTTTC.

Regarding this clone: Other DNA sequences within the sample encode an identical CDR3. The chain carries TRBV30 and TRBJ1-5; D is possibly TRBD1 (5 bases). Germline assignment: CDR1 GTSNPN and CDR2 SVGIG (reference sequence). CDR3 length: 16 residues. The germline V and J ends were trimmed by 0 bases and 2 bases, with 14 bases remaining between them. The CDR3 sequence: CAWSVTGGVGNQPQHF. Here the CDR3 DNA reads TGTGCCTGGAGTGTCACGGGGGGTGTTGGCAATCAGCCCCAGCATTTT.

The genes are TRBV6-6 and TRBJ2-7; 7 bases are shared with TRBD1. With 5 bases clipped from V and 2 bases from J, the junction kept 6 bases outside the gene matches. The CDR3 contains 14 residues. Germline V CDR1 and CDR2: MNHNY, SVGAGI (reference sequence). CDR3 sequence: CASSPGRGPYEQYF. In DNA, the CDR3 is TGTGCCAGCAGTCCGGGAAGGGGGCCCTACGAGCAGTACTTC.

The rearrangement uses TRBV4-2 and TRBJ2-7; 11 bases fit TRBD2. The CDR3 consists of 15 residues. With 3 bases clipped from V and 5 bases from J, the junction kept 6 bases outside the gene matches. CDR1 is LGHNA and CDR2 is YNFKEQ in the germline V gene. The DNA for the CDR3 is TGTGCCAGCAGCCAGTTAGCGGGAGGGATCCACGAGCAGTACTTC. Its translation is CASSQLAGGIHEQYF.

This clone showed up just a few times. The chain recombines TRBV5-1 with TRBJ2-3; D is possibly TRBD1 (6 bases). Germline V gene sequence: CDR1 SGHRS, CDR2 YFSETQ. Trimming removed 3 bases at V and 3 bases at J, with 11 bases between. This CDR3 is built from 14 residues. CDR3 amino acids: CASSYAQGTDTQYF. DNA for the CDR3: TGCGCCAGCAGCTATGCACAGGGAACAGATACGCAGTATTTT.

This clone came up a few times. CDR3 nucleotide sequence: TGCAGCGTTGAGGGTCCATTACGGGAAAAACTGTTTTTT. Its translation: CSVEGPLREKLFF. V is TRBV29-1 and J is TRBJ1-4; D is uncertain. V gave up 3 bases and J gave up 8 bases, with 13 bases separating them. CDR1 is SQVTM, CDR2 ANQGSEA, per germline. The CDR3 extends over 13 amino acids. The complete variable domain, with remaining parts taken from reference TRBV29-1 and TRBJ1-4, reads SAVISQKPSRDICQRGTSLTIQCQVDSQVTMMFWYRQQPGQSLTLIATANQGSEATYESGFVIDKFPISRPNLTFSTLTVSNMSPEDSSIYLCSVEGPLREKLFFGSGTQLSVL.

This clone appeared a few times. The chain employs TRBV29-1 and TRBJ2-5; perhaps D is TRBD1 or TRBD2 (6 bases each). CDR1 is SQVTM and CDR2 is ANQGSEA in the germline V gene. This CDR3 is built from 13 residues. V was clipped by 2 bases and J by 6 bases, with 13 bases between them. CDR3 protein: CSVERGVMKTQYF. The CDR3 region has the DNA TGCAGCGTTGAAAGGGGGGTTATGAAGACCCAGTACTTC.

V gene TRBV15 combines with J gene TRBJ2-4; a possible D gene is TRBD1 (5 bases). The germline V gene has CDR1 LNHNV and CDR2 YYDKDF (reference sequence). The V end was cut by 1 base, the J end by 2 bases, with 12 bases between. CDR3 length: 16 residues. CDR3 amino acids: CATSRVGRETKNIQYF. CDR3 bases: TGTGCCACCAGCAGAGTTGGCAGGGAAACCAAAAACATTCAGTACTTC.

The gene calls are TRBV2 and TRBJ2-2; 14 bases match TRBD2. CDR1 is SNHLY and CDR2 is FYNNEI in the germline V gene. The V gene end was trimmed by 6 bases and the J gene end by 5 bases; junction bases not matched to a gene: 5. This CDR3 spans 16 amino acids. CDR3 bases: TGTGCCAGCAGAACCGGGACTAGCGGGAGAACCGGGGAGCTGTTTTTT. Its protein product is CASRTGTSGRTGELFF.

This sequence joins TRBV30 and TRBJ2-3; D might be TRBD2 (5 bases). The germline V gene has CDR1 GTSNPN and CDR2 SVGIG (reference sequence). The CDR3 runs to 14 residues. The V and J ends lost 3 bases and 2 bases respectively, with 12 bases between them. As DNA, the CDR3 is TGTGCCTGGAGGAGGCGGGCGCACACAGATACGCAGTATTTT. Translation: CAWRRRAHTDTQYF.

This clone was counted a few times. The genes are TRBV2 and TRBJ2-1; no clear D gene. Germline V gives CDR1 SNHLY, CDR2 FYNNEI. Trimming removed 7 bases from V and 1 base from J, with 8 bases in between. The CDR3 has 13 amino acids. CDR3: CASMFESYNEQFF. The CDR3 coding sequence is TGTGCCAGCATGTTTGAGTCCTACAATGAGCAGTTCTTC. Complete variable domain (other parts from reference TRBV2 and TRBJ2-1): EPEVTQTPSHQVTQMGQEVILRCVPISNHLYFYWYRQILGQKVEFLVSFYNNEISEKSEIFDDQFSVERPDGSNFTLKIRSTKLEDSAMYFCASMFESYNEQFFGPGTRLTVL.

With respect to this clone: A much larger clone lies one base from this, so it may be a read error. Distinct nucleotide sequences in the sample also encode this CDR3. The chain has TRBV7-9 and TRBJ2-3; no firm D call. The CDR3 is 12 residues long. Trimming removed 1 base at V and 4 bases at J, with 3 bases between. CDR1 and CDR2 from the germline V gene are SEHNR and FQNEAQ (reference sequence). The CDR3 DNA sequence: TGTGCCAGCAGCTTAGACTCAGATACGCAGTATTTT. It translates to CASSLDSDTQYF.

In nucleotides, the CDR3 is TGTGCCTGGAGTGGGTATTTGGGGACAGATACGCAGTATTTT. This encodes CAWSGYLGTDTQYF. The chain carries TRBV30 and TRBJ2-3, with no clear D. The V and J ends lost 1 base and 3 bases respectively, with 11 bases between them. CDR3 length: 14 residues. CDR1 and CDR2 from the germline V gene are GTSNPN and SVGIG (reference sequence).

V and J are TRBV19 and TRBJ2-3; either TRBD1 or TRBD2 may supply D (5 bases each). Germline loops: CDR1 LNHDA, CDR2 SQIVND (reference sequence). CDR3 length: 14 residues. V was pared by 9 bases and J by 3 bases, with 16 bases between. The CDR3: CASRVRGETDTQYF. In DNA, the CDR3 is TGTGCCAGCAGGGTCAGAGGGGAAACAGATACGCAGTATTTT.